The 6 T cell receptor beta chains below come from one sample, sequenced in a study of T cells in Graves' hyperthyroidism and ophthalmopathy (dated by TCRdb to the late 2010s). Library construction relied on multiplex PCR. Sequenced on an Illumina HiSeq 2000. The TCR beta CDR3 regions were amplified from the RNA transcripts. The first round of RT-PCR for the TCR CDR3 was performed with the HTBI primer set and the Qiagen OneStep RT-PCR kit. Using fastp at Q25 and MiXCR, TCRdb reprocessed the public reads and kept productive beta chains. Rows are unified per CDR3 protein, each entry keeping the most common DNA and genes. Here the sample has about 740,000 distinct CDR3 sequences; about 14% occur a single time. Clones ranked in the top ten supply around 9.6% of the sample. The specimen was blood. Receptor source: a woman aged 18-29 years with Graves' hyperthyroidism.

The sample holds many counts of this clonotype. The rearrangement joins TRBV20-1 to TRBJ1-4; the D gene is possibly TRBD1 (6 bases). Germline values: CDR1 DFQATT, CDR2 SNEGSKA (reference sequence). Trimming pared 0 bases from V and 7 bases from J, leaving 18 bases between. This CDR3 has 16 amino acids. Written as DNA, the CDR3 is TGCAGTGCTAGAGAGGTCGCAGGGGCGCGGGGTGAAAAACTGTTTTTT. The encoded protein is CSAREVAGARGEKLFF.

The chain has TRBV30 and TRBJ1-1; unclear D gene. Germline assignment: CDR1 GTSNPN and CDR2 SVGIG (reference sequence). The CDR3 consists of 12 residues. The V and J ends lost 4 bases and 4 bases respectively, with 10 bases between them. CDR3: CAWKELGTEAFF. DNA of the CDR3: TGTGCCTGGAAGGAATTGGGCACTGAAGCTTTCTTT.

This clonotype was observed a few times. The gene calls are TRBV28 and TRBJ2-4, with D uncertain. Germline values: CDR1 MDHEN, CDR2 SYDVKM. Trimming took off 6 bases at V and 0 bases at J, with 6 bases between the two ends. The CDR3 has 13 residues. CDR3 sequence: CASREEAKNIQYF. CDR3 in DNA: TGTGCCAGCAGGGAAGAAGCCAAAAACATTCAGTACTTC. Together with reference TRBV28 and TRBJ2-4, the CDR3 gives the full variable domain: DVKVTQSSRYLVKRTGEKVFLECVQDMDHENMFWYRQDPGLGLRLIYFSYDVKMKEKGDIPEGYSVSREKKERFSLILESASTNQTSMYLCASREEAKNIQYFGAGTRLSVL.

J is TRBJ2-6 and V is TRBV27; D call uncertain. The CDR3 totals 17 residues. Trimming took 4 bases from V and 2 from J, leaving 15 bases between them. Germline CDR1 MNHEY, CDR2 SMNVEV (reference sequence). CDR3 DNA sequence: TGTGCCAGCAGTTCCCTCCTCCCAGGCGCTGGGGCCAACGTCCTGACTTTC. It is translated as CASSSLLPGAGANVLTF. Complete variable domain (other parts from reference TRBV27 and TRBJ2-6): EAQVTQNPRYLITVTGKKLTVTCSQNMNHEYMSWYRQDPGLGLRQIYYSMNVEVTDKGDVPEGYKVSRKEKRNFPLILESPSPNQTSLYFCASSSLLPGAGANVLTFGAGSRLTVL.

This clonotype was counted at least ten times. The rearrangement links TRBV11-1 to TRBJ1-5; D unclear. The V and J ends lost 1 base and 7 bases respectively, with 8 bases between them. CDR1 is SGHAT, CDR2 FQDESV, per germline (reference sequence). The CDR3 contains 13 residues. As DNA, the CDR3 is TGTGCCAGCAGCTTAGAGGTGGGACAGCCCCAGCATTTT. The encoded protein is CASSLEVGQPQHF.

Ten or more counts support this clonotype. V and J are TRBV20-1 and TRBJ2-7, with D possibly matching TRBD2 (5 bases). Between the trimmed V and J ends, which lost 1 base and 1 base, there was a span of 14 bases. This CDR3 region has 15 residues. Looked up from germline, CDR1 is DFQATT and CDR2 is SNEGSKA (reference sequence). The CDR3 is CSARGEVGVSYEQYF. In DNA, the CDR3 is TGCAGTGCTAGAGGGGAAGTGGGAGTGTCCTACGAGCAGTACTTC.